The clone carrying this T cell receptor (beta chain) is large (0.1 to 1%) within its sample. Antigen: not known. TCRdb reprocessed the 5' RACE reads via MiXCR and lists one record per CDR3 protein. The profile shows more than 35,000 distinct CDR3 sequences, around 6.2% of them singletons. The germline V gene has CDR1 MGHDK and CDR2 SYGVNS. The CDR3 contains 14 residues. V dropped 2 bases and J dropped 9 bases, with 14 bases sitting between them. The data belong to a study of CD8 T cells in ankylosing spondylitis. Findings and caveats of the study: Clones tied to disease were said to be significantly enriched in matched ankylosing spondylitis synovial fluid. Clones that were linked to disease were CD8+ and were relatively rare in peripheral blood. Reports of some motif variants in reactive arthritis synovial fluid and blood predate this one. Characteristic, it appeared, of ankylosing spondylitis blood was a TCR beta motif of seven or eight highly homologous variants.

What was sequenced was blood, either unsorted or a sorted T cell fraction (not recorded which). The TCR was taken from a male donor with ankylosing spondylitis or in good health (not recorded which). This rearrangement joins TRBV25-1 to TRBJ1-5, with a weak D call TRBD1 (6 bases). The CDR3 protein is CASSEGQTYWPQHF. The CDR3, as DNA: TGTGCCAGCAGTGAAGGACAGACCTATTGGCCCCAGCATTTT.